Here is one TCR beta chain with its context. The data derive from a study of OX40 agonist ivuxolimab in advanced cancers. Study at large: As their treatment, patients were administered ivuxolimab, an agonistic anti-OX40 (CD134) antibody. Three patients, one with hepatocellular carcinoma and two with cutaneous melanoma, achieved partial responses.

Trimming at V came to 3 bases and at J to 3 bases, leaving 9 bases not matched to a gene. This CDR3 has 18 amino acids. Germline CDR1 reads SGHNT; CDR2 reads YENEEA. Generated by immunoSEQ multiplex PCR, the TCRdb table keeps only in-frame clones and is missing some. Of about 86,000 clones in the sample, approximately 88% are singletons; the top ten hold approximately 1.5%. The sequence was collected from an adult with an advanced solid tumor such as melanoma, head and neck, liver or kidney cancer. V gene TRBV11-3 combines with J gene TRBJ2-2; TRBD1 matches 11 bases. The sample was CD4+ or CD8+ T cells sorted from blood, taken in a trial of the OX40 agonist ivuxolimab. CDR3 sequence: CASSLYGTGGDYTGELFF. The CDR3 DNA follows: TGTGCCAGCAGCTTGTATGGGACAGGGGGTGACTACACCGGGGAGCTGTTTTTT. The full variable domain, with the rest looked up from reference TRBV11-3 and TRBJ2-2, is EAGVVQSPRYKIIEKKQPVAFWCNPISGHNTLYWYLQNLGQGPELLIRYENEEAVDDSQLPKDRFSAERLKGVDSTLKIQPAELGDSAVYLCASSLYGTGGDYTGELFFGEGSRLTVL.